Presented here are 28 T cell receptor beta chains from one specimen sequenced in a study of OX40 agonist ivuxolimab in advanced cancers. TCRdb's table, derived via immunoSEQ multiplex PCR, lists solely in-frame clones and lacks some. The data show roughly 67,000 clones, roughly 82% seen once. This specimen was CD4+ or CD8+ T cells sorted from blood, taken in a trial of the OX40 agonist ivuxolimab. These receptors all come from an adult with an advanced solid tumor such as melanoma, head and neck, liver or kidney cancer.

The rearrangement links TRBV7-9 to TRBJ2-1, with a tentative D call TRBD1 (6 bases). The CDR3 has 16 residues. Germline CDR1 reads SEHNR; CDR2 reads FQNEAQ (reference sequence). Trimming pared 6 bases from V and 0 bases from J, leaving 15 bases between. CDR3 in DNA: TGTGCCAGCAGTTTCGACAGGTCCCTCTCCTACAATGAGCAGTTCTTC. Translated, it gives CASSFDRSLSYNEQFF.

The V and J genes are TRBV9 and TRBJ1-5; no clear D gene. This CDR3 is built from 14 residues. CDR1 is SGDLS and CDR2 is YYNGEE in the germline V gene. Trimming removed 1 base from V and 5 bases from J, with 10 bases in between. The CDR3 sequence: CASSVSLGDQPQHF. Written as DNA, the CDR3 is TGTGCCAGCAGCGTATCACTTGGGGATCAGCCCCAGCATTTT.

This clone was seen a handful of times. The chain couples TRBV10-3 to TRBJ2-5; the match to TRBD2 covers 14 bases. The CDR3 has 15 residues. Trimming removed 10 bases from V and 2 bases from J; junction bases left unmatched: 6. From germline, CDR1 is ENHRY and CDR2 SYGVKD. The CDR3 here is CATRGTSGGQETQYF. Written as DNA, the CDR3 is TGTGCCACCCGCGGGACTAGCGGGGGTCAAGAGACCCAGTACTTC.

The chain combines TRBV19 with TRBJ2-5, with 7 bases lining up with TRBD1. Germline V lookup: CDR1 LNHDA, CDR2 SQIVND (reference sequence). Trimming took 2 bases from V and 1 from J; bases not matched to a gene: 4. The CDR3 runs to 15 residues. Here the CDR3 DNA reads TGTGCCAGTAGTATAAGGACAGGTGTCCAAGAGACCCAGTACTTC. Amino acid sequence: CASSIRTGVQETQYF.

The chain carries TRBV28 and TRBJ1-3; 7 nucleotides match TRBD1. Per the germline V gene, CDR1 is MDHEN and CDR2 is SYDVKM. This CDR3 has 14 residues. V was pared by 6 bases and J by 1 base, with 3 bases of the junction left unmatched. The CDR3 DNA reads TGTGCCAGCAGGGTCAGGGGGTCTGGAAACACCATATATTTT. Protein: CASRVRGSGNTIYF.

The chain carries TRBV6-5 and TRBJ1-1; D unresolved. The CDR3 totals 14 residues. The V and J ends lost 6 bases and 0 bases respectively, with 11 bases between them. CDR1 is MNHEY, CDR2 SVGAGI, per germline. CDR3 sequence: CASSTAAMNTEAFF. As DNA, the CDR3 is TGTGCCAGCAGCACCGCCGCCATGAACACTGAAGCTTTCTTT.

The chain links TRBV7-3 to TRBJ1-2; possibly TRBD1 for D (6 bases). The CDR3 contains 13 residues. V was cut by 5 bases and J by 6 bases, with 13 bases left in between. Germline V gene lookup returns CDR1 SGHTA and CDR2 FQGTGA. CDR3 sequence: CASSRNAGDGYTF. Written as DNA, the CDR3 is TGTGCCAGCAGCCGAAATGCAGGGGATGGCTACACCTTC.

This chain links TRBV2 with TRBJ1-3, with D perhaps matching TRBD1 (5 bases). The CDR3 sequence is 14 residues long. Trimming pared 5 bases from V and 2 bases from J, leaving 10 bases between. Per germline, CDR1 SNHLY and CDR2 FYNNEI. The CDR3: CASSSGWAGNTIYF. CDR3 sequence (DNA): TGTGCCAGCAGTTCAGGGTGGGCTGGAAACACCATATATTTT. Drawing the rest from reference TRBV2 and TRBJ1-3, the complete variable domain is EPEVTQTPSHQVTQMGQEVILRCVPISNHLYFYWYRQILGQKVEFLVSFYNNEISEKSEIFDDQFSVERPDGSNFTLKIRSTKLEDSAMYFCASSSGWAGNTIYFGEGSWLTVV.

The chain has TRBV5-6 and TRBJ1-3, with D hard to call. The CDR3 runs 17 residues. The germline V gene encodes CDR1 SGHDT and CDR2 YYEEEE. V dropped 1 base and J dropped 0 bases, with 14 bases sitting between them. In nucleotides, the CDR3 is TGTGCCAGCAGCTTGTTTTGGGCGCCCAGCTCTGGAAACACCATATATTTT. Translating it yields CASSLFWAPSSGNTIYF.

The rearrangement joins TRBV30 to TRBJ1-1; D not certain. Germline V gene data show CDR1 as GTSNPN and CDR2 as SVGIG (reference sequence). This CDR3 has 13 residues. V lost 2 bases, J lost 3 bases, and 10 bases lay in between. DNA of the CDR3: TGTGCCTGGAGTCTTAGGGAGGACACTGAAGCTTTCTTT. This sequence encodes CAWSLREDTEAFF. Variable domain in full (rest from reference TRBV30 and TRBJ1-1): SQTIHQWPATLVQPVGSPLSLECTVEGTSNPNLYWYRQAAGRGLQLLFYSVGIGQISSEVPQNLSASRPQDRQFILSSKKLLLSDSGFYLCAWSLREDTEAFFGQGTRLTVV.

J is TRBJ1-4 and V is TRBV28; 10 positions agree with TRBD1. In germline, CDR1 is MDHEN, CDR2 SYDVKM. There are 15 residues in the CDR3. J gave up 5 bases and V 5 bases, and 5 bases lay outside the gene matches. CDR3 nucleotides: TGTGCCAGCAGTCCCAGGACAGGGGGGAATGAAAAACTGTTTTTT. Translating it yields CASSPRTGGNEKLFF.

This clone was seen a few times. The chain is built from TRBV5-1 and TRBJ2-2; D is unresolved. CDR3 length: 14 amino acids. V lost 3 bases to trimming and J lost 2 bases, with 8 bases between them. Germline values: CDR1 SGHRS, CDR2 YFSETQ. This CDR3 reads CASSSRPNTGELFF. Written as DNA, the CDR3 is TGCGCCAGCAGCTCAAGACCTAACACCGGGGAGCTGTTTTTT.

V and J are TRBV30 and TRBJ2-3; D possibly uses TRBD1 or TRBD2 (6 bases each). Germline lookup yields CDR1 GTSNPN and CDR2 SVGIG (reference sequence). V was clipped by 0 bases and J by 4 bases, with 8 bases between them. The CDR3 runs 13 residues. Written as DNA, the CDR3 is TGTGCCTGGAGTGTACGGGGGCCAGATACGCAGTATTTT. Translated: CAWSVRGPDTQYF.

This clone was seen only once. The chain couples TRBV5-6 to TRBJ2-5; possibly TRBD2 for D (5 bases). Germline V gene lookup returns CDR1 SGHDT and CDR2 YYEEEE. The CDR3 is 14 amino acids. V was cut by 4 bases and J by 4 bases, with 14 bases left in between. CDR3 in amino acids: CASSPVQEVETQYF. CDR3 bases: TGTGCCAGCAGCCCGGTCCAGGAGGTAGAGACCCAGTACTTC.

The chain combines TRBV5-4 with TRBJ1-2, with a weak D call TRBD1 (5 bases). V lost 0 bases to trimming and J lost 10 bases, with 10 bases between them. The CDR3 totals 12 residues. Germline CDR1 reads SGHNT; CDR2 reads YYREEE (reference sequence). CDR3 sequence reads: CASSLGGVAYTF. Here the CDR3 DNA reads TGTGCCAGCAGCTTGGGGGGGGTAGCCTACACCTTC.

The chain carries TRBV21-1 and TRBJ1-6; no DNA check was done on the table's D call, TRBD1. TRBV21-1 has pseudogene status. The CDR3 loop spans 17 amino acids. The CDR3 protein is CASSKDGDRASHSPLHF. CDR3 coding DNA: TGTGCCAGCAGCAAAGATGGGGACAGGGCATCTCATTCACCCCTCCACTTT.

The rearrangement links TRBV7-2 to TRBJ2-1; D unclear. The CDR3 runs to 12 residues. Germline V gives CDR1 SGHTA, CDR2 FQGNSA. Trimming left V 1 base short and J 6 bases short, with 4 bases between. DNA of the CDR3: TGTGCCAGCAGCTTAGACATCAATGAGCAGTTCTTC. Protein: CASSLDINEQFF.

With regard to this clone: Additional DNA sequences in this sample encode the identical CDR3. The rearrangement joins TRBV5-4 to TRBJ1-2; TRBD1 matches at 8 bases. The length of the CDR3 is 15 residues. CDR1 and CDR2 from the germline V gene are SGHNT and YYREEE (reference sequence). The trim removed 5 bases at V and 7 bases at J, leaving 13 bases unmatched. CDR3 DNA: TGTGCCAGCAGGGAGACAGGGGCCGGGGCGGGTGGCTACACCTTC. This codes for CASRETGAGAGGYTF.

Turning to this clone: The junction departs from germline at one end; a sequencing error may be responsible. This chain uses TRBV19 with TRBJ1-2; D uncertain. The CDR3 covers 13 residues. Germline V gives CDR1 LNHDA, CDR2 SQIVND (reference sequence). The CDR3 sequence is CASSVDINYGYTF. CDR3 coding DNA: TGTGCCAGTAGTGTAGACATCAACTATGGCTACACCTTC. The entire variable domain, with the rest obtained from reference TRBV19 and TRBJ1-2, is as follows: DGGITQSPKYLFRKEGQNVTLSCEQNLNHDAMYWYRQDPGQGLRLIYYSQIVNDFQKGDIAEGYSVSREKKESFPLTVTSAQKNPTAFYLCASSVDINYGYTFGSGTRLTVV.

The V and J genes are TRBV5-1 and TRBJ2-5; D call uncertain. Looked up from germline, CDR1 is SGHRS and CDR2 is YFSETQ. V was cut by 1 base and J by 2 bases, with 12 bases left in between. There are 15 residues in the CDR3. The CDR3: CASSLLAGTQETQYF. The CDR3 nucleotides read TGCGCCAGCAGCTTGTTGGCCGGAACTCAAGAGACCCAGTACTTC.

This chain links TRBV7-9 with TRBJ2-6, with D possibly being TRBD1 or TRBD2 (5 bases each). Per the germline V gene, CDR1 is SEHNR and CDR2 is FQNEAQ (reference sequence). This CDR3 contains 15 residues. Trimming shortened V by 8 bases and J by 0 bases, and 11 bases separated the two germline ends. This CDR3 is CASGTSSSGANVLTF. The CDR3 coding sequence is TGTGCCAGCGGGACGTCTAGCTCTGGGGCCAACGTCCTGACTTTC.

This clone appeared a few times. The chain employs TRBV5-1 and TRBJ2-2; unclear D gene. The germline gives CDR1 SGHRS, CDR2 YFSETQ. The CDR3 is made up of 15 amino acids. V was cut by 1 base and J by 1 base, with 8 bases left in between. CDR3 in amino acids: CASSLIGRNTGELFF. Here the CDR3 DNA reads TGCGCCAGCAGCTTGATCGGCAGGAACACCGGGGAGCTGTTTTTT.

This clone was seen a handful of times. The chain joins TRBV4-1 to TRBJ1-2; 8 nucleotides line up with TRBD1. The V gene's germline CDR1 is MGHRA and CDR2 YSYEKL. V shed 6 bases and J 5 bases; nucleotides not matched to a gene: 5. The CDR3 runs 13 residues. CDR3 sequence: CASSRQGSYGYTF. DNA for the CDR3: TGCGCCAGCAGTCGACAGGGGTCTTATGGCTACACCTTC.

V gene TRBV14 combines with J gene TRBJ2-3; the D is unclear. The CDR3 has 15 amino acids. The germline CDR1 and CDR2 sequences are SGHDN and FVKESK. The ends were cut back, 6 bases at V and 0 bases at J, with 13 bases in the middle. The CDR3 DNA is TGTGCCAGCAGTCCCCAGTCCTCTAGCACAGATACGCAGTATTTT. Translation gives CASSPQSSSTDTQYF.

Turning to this clone: Sequence at one end of the junction differs from germline and may be a read error. Other DNA sequences within the sample encode an identical CDR3. CDR3 amino acids: CASSLGDGTDTQYF. The CDR3 coding sequence is TGTGCCAGCAGCTTGGGGGACGGCACAGATACACAGTATTTT. The chain recombines TRBV5-6 with TRBJ2-3; possibly TRBD1 or TRBD2 for D (5 bases each). Germline CDR1 is SGHDT and CDR2 is YYEEEE. The CDR3 sequence is 14 residues long.

The chain combines TRBV28 with TRBJ1-6; D unresolved. The CDR3 spans 13 residues. Germline assignment: CDR1 MDHEN and CDR2 SYDVKM. Trimming shortened V by 5 bases and J by 6 bases, and 8 bases separated the two germline ends. In nucleotides, the CDR3 is TGTGCCAGCAGTCCAATCGCTAATTCACCCCTCCACTTT. Amino acids: CASSPIANSPLHF.

The chain has TRBV28 and TRBJ2-7, with no clear D. This CDR3 comprises 14 residues. Germline CDR1 reads MDHEN; CDR2 reads SYDVKM. V was clipped by 1 base and J by 3 bases, with 10 bases between them. The CDR3 loop is CASSLFSGRYEQYF. DNA of the CDR3: TGTGCCAGCAGTTTATTTTCCGGGCGCTACGAGCAGTACTTC.

The chain links TRBV19 to TRBJ1-2; D is unresolved. V was pared by 0 bases and J by 8 bases, with 10 bases between. Germline V lookup: CDR1 LNHDA, CDR2 SQIVND (reference sequence). The CDR3 consists of 13 residues. CDR3 in DNA: TGTGCCAGTAGTATAGATACGGGGATCGGCTACACCTTC. This codes for CASSIDTGIGYTF.